Listed here is a single TCR beta chain. Its target is not known. This sample is part of a study of cytomegalovirus exposure and HLA in healthy donors. Broader study findings: For most subjects, TCR beta sequences were reported to predict HLA-A and HLA-B alleles with accuracy. In a later analysis, most CMV-associated TCR beta chains appeared HLA-restricted. Common viral pathogens seemed to be connected with several of the most significant clusters, according to a later analysis.

Primers: 60 Vbeta forward and 13 Jbeta reverse. TCRdb keeps only in-frame clones here, not all; method: immunoSEQ multiplex PCR. This table holds roughly 72,000 clones, around 74% found once. This sequence was found in a human donor in good health. Input material: PBMCs.

This CDR3 reads CASTNPGQSNQPQHF. DNA for the CDR3: TGTGCCAGCACCAATCCGGGACAGAGCAATCAGCCCCAGCATTTT. This rearrangement joins TRBV6-6 to TRBJ1-5; 7 bases align to TRBD1. The CDR3 length is 15 residues. Germline CDR1 reads MNHNY; CDR2 reads SVGAGI (reference sequence). Germline trimming cut 7 bases from V and 1 base from J; bases unmatched to any gene: 7.